This T cell receptor (beta chain) was documented in a study of blood T cell repertoires in COVID-19. Across the study: Samples came from the United States, Italy and Spain, spanning acute and convalescent COVID-19. From T cells, B-cell-depleted T cells, or PBMCs came the material, which was cDNA or gDNA.

Study processing details: By means of reference gene primer amplification, nucleated cell counts were estimated. The assay was immunoSEQ multiplex PCR, and TCRdb's table has in-frame clones only and misses some. The V and J calls and clone size are taken from that table; D and trimming were inferred from the DNA. The table has some 230,000 clones, approximately 84% seen once. The germline V gene has CDR1 LGHNA and CDR2 YSLEER. There are 16 residues in the CDR3. The V gene end was trimmed by 0 bases and the J gene end by 4 bases; junction bases not matched to a gene: 5. This clonotype was sampled from a man between 40 and 49 years old with acute or convalescent COVID-19. Source material: peripheral blood. This chain connects TRBV4-3 to TRBJ2-5; 10 bases are shared with TRBD2. This CDR3 reads CASSQDTAGGRETQYF. In DNA, the CDR3 is TGCGCCAGCAGCCAAGATACAGCGGGGGGGCGAGAGACCCAGTACTTC.